This TCR beta chain emerged from a study of vaccination and CD4 T cells after COVID-19. This CDR3 spans 14 amino acids. Looked up from germline, CDR1 is SNHLY and CDR2 is FYNNEI. V was clipped by 3 bases and J by 6 bases, with 14 bases between them. The time point here: late sampling 161 to 241 days after vaccination in a few convalescent patients. Indicated treatment: approximately 11-day PBMC culture with coronavirus spike peptide pools or control peptides (ViraFEST assay). The Oncomine TCR Beta short-read assay was applied to DNA of cultured CD4+ T cells. TCRdb processed the PCR reads anew with MiXCR; each CDR3 protein has one entry. This sample has 20,000 to 25,000 distinct CDR3 sequences; more than 45% occur once, and the top ten carry about 12%. Comments on this clonotype: Its specificity is not known.

The sample consisted of CD4+ T cells from blood, cultured in vitro, taken about 7 months after SARS-CoV-2 vaccination. This receptor was identified in a human donor who had recovered from COVID-19. V and J are TRBV2 and TRBJ1-2; possible D gene TRBD1, 6 bases. CDR3 sequence reads: CASSEGRGVNGYTF. The CDR3 region has the DNA TGTGCCAGCAGTGAGGGCAGGGGTGTGAATGGCTACACCTTC.